Detailed here is one TCR beta chain. No antigen is known for it. This entry is derived from a study of T cell repertoires in cytomegalovirus infection. Each CDR3 protein gets one entry after TCRdb re-called the reads with MiXCR. The sample lists 750,000 to 950,000 distinct CDR3 sequences; about 29% were seen once. Germline CDR1 and CDR2: SNHLY and FYNNEI. The CDR3 spans 15 residues. V dropped 8 bases and J dropped 1 base, with 16 bases sitting between them. V usage is TRBV2 and J usage is TRBJ2-3; possibly TRBD1 for D (6 bases). The sequencing used cultured CD8+ T cells from PBMCs, collected from culture after CMV antigen stimulation. The receptor was derived from a human donor in good health (CMV status not recorded). Some clones in this sample may be carry-over from other donors' samples. The CDR3 is CASGRDIGGTDTQYF. The DNA of the CDR3 is TGTGCCAGCGGCCGGGACATCGGAGGCACAGATACGCAGTATTTT.